The present T cell receptor (beta chain) was sequenced within a study of blood T cell repertoires in COVID-19. On the study more broadly: Acute-phase and convalescent COVID-19 samples originated in the United States, Italy and Spain. PBMCs, B-cell-depleted T cells, or T cells were the source of the cDNA or gDNA that made up the material.

How the authors handled the data: Nucleated cell counts were estimated from reference gene primer amplification. Here immunoSEQ multiplex PCR was the method, and the copy in TCRdb shows in-frame clones only, minus some. That table is the source of V, J and clone size, and D and trimming were worked out from the DNA. The sample records about 90,000 clones, 85% being singletons. This clonotype was obtained from a woman between 65 and 79 years old with active or convalescent COVID-19. Material: peripheral blood.

CDR3: CASSPTGTGGRTEAFF. In nucleotides, the CDR3 is TGTGCCAGCAGCCCTACCGGGACAGGGGGCCGTACTGAAGCTTTCTTT. This chain joins TRBV14 and TRBJ1-1, with 12 nucleotides matching TRBD1. This CDR3 is 16 amino acids long. V dropped 4 bases and J dropped 5; count of bases not matched to a gene: 8. Germline assignment: CDR1 SGHDN and CDR2 FVKESK.